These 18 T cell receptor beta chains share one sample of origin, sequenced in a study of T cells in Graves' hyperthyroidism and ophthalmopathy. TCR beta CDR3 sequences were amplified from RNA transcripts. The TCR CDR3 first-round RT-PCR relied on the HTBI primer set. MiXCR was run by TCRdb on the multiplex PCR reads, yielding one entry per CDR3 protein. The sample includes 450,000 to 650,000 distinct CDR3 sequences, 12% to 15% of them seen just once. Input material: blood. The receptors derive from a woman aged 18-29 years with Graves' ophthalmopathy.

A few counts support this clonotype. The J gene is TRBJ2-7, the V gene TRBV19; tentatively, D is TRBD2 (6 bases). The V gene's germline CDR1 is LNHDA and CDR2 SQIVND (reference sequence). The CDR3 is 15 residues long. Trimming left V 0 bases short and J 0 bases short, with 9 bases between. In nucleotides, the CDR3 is TGTGCCAGTAGTATAGAGACTAGACCCTCCTACGAGCAGTACTTC. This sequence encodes CASSIETRPSYEQYF.

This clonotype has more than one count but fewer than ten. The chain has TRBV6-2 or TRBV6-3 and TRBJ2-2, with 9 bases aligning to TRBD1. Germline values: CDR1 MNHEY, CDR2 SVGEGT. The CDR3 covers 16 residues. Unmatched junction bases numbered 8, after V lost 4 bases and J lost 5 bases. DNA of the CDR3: TGTGCCAGCAGTTCCCCCCGGACAGGGGATACCGGGGAGCTGTTTTTT. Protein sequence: CASSSPRTGDTGELFF.

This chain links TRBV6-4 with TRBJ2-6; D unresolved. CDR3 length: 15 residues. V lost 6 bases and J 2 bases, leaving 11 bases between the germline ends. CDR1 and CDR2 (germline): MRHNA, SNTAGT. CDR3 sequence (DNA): TGTGCCAGCAGCGCCGGGTTCCCTGGGGCCAACGTCCTGACTTTC. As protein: CASSAGFPGANVLTF.

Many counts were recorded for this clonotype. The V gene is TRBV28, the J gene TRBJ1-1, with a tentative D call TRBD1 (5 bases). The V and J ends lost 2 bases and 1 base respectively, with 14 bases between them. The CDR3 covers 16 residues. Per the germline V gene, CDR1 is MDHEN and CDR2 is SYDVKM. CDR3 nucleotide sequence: TGTGCCAGCAGTTTAGCTCACGACAGCCGGAACACTGAAGCTTTCTTT. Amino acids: CASSLAHDSRNTEAFF.

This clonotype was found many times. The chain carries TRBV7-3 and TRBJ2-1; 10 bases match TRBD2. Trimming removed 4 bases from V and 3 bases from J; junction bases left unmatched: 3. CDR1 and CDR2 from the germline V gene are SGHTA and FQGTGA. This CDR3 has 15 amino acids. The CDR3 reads CASSSTSGNYNEQFF. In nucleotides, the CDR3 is TGTGCCAGCAGCTCTACTAGCGGGAACTACAATGAGCAGTTCTTC.

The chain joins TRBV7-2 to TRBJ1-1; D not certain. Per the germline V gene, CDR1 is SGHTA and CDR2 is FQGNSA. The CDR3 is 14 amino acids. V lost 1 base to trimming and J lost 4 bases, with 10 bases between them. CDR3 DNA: TGTGCCAGCAGCTTAGAGCTACGGGTCACTGAAGCTTTCTTT. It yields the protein CASSLELRVTEAFF.

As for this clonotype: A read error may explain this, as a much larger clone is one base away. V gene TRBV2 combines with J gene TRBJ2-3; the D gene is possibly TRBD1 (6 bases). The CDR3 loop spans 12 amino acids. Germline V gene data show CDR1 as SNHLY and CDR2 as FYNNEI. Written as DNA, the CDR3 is TGTGCCAGCAGTGAGGGGGCAGATGCGCAGTATTTT. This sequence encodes CASSEGADAQYF.

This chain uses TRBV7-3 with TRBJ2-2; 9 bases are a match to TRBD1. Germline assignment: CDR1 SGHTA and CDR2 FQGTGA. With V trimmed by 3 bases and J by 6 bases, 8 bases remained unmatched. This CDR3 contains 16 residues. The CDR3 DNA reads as TGTGCCAGCAGCTTTGGCACAGGGGGCAAGGCCGGGGAGCTGTTTTTT. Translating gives CASSFGTGGKAGELFF.

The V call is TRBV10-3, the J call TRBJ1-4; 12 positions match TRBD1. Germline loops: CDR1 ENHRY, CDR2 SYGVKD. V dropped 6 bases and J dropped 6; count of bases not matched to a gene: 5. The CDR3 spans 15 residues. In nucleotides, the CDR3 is TGTGCCATCAGAGCGGGGACAGGGGGCGATGAAAAACTGTTTTTT. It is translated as CAIRAGTGGDEKLFF.

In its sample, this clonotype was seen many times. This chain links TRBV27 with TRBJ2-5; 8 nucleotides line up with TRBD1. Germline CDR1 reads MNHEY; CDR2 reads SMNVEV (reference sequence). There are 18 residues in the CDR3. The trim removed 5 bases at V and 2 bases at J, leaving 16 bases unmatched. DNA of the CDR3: TGTGCCAGCAGTACTCGACAGGGGACGGGCTCAAAGCAAGAGACCCAGTACTTC. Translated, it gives CASSTRQGTGSKQETQYF.

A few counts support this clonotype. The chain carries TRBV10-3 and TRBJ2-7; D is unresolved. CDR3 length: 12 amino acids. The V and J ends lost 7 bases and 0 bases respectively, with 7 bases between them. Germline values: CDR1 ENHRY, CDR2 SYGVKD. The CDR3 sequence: CAIMADSYEQYF. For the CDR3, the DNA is TGTGCCATCATGGCGGACTCCTACGAGCAGTACTTC.

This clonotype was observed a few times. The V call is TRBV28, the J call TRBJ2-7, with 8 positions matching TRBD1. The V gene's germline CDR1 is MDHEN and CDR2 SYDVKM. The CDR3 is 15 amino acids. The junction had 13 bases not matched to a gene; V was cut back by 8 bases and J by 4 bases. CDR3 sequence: CASGLGGTGDYEQYF. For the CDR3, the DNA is TGTGCCAGCGGCCTGGGTGGGACAGGCGATTACGAGCAGTACTTC.

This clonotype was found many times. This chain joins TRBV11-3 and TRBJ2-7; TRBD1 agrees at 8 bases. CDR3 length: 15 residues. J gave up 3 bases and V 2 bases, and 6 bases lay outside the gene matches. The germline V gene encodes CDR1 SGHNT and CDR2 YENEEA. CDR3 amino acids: CASSLHGDRGYEQYF. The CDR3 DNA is TGTGCCAGCAGCTTACATGGTGACAGGGGCTACGAGCAGTACTTC.

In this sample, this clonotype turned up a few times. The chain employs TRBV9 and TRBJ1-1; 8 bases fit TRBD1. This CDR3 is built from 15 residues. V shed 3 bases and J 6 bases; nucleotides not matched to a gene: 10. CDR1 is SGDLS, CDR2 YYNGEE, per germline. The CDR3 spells CASSGRQGSGAEAFF. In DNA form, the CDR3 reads TGTGCCAGCAGCGGGAGACAGGGGTCGGGAGCTGAAGCTTTCTTT.

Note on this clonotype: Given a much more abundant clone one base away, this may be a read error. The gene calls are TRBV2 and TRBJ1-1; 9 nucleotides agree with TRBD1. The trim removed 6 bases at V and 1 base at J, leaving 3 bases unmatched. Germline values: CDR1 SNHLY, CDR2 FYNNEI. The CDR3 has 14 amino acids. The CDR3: CASRAGQGNTEAFF. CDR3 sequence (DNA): TGTGCCAGCAGGGCGGGACAGGGGAACACTGAAGCTTTCTTT. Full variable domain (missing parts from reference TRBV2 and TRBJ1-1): EPEVTQTPSHQVTQMGQEVILRCVPISNHLYFYWYRQILGQKVEFLVSFYNNEISEKSEIFDDQFSVERPDGSNFTLKIRSTKLEDSAMYFCASRAGQGNTEAFFGQGTRLTVV.

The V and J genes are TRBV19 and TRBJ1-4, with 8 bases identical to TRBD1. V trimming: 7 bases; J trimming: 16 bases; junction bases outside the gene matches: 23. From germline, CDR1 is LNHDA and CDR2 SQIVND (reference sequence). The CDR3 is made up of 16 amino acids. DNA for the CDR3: TGTGCCAGTACAGGTTACGCGGGACAGGTTGGTAAGAAGGCGTTTTTT. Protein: CASTGYAGQVGKKAFF.

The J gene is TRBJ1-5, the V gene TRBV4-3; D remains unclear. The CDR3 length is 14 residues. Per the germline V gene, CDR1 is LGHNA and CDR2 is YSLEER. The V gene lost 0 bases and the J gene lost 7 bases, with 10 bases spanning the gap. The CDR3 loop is CASSQDLVGQPQHF. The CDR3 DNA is TGCGCCAGCAGCCAAGATCTAGTGGGGCAGCCCCAGCATTTT.

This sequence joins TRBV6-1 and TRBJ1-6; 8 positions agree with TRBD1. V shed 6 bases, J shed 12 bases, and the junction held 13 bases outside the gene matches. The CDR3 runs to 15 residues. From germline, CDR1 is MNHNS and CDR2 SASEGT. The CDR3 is CASSGSTGGALPLHF. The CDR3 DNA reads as TGTGCCAGCAGCGGGTCTACAGGGGGTGCCTTACCCCTCCACTTT.